This section outlines one T cell receptor (beta chain) sequence together with its context. V shed 6 bases, J shed 7 bases, and the junction held 5 bases outside the gene matches. Germline V gene sequence: CDR1 SNHLY, CDR2 FYNNEI. The CDR3 runs to 14 residues. The sample originates from a study of blood T cell repertoires in COVID-19. Sequencing used immunoSEQ multiplex PCR; TCRdb keeps in-frame clones, though not all of them. The table has roughly 28,000 clones, around four fifths seen once; the top ten hold 60% to 80%. This TCR was recovered from a man aged 70 or older with acute or convalescent COVID-19. The chain carries TRBV2 and TRBJ2-3; TRBD1 agrees at 12 bases. The specimen sequenced was peripheral blood. CDR3 residues: CASSRDRGPNTQYF. In nucleotides, the CDR3 is TGTGCCAGCAGCCGGGACAGGGGGCCAAATACGCAGTATTTT.